The T cell receptor beta chain described here comes from a study of blood T cells in healthy people across ages. Study results and limitations: Higher naive T cell percentage went strongly together with higher TCR beta diversity. It was not known whether donors were CMV positive (a possible confounder of expanded clonotype changes). Underestimates were what the diversity estimates from one million T cells were considered to be.

It was with a sample-barcoded 5' primer and a J-beta primer mix that a second PCR of about 7 to 12 cycles was run. TCRdb independently ran MiXCR on the 5' RACE reads; one entry per CDR3 protein. The table has 1,800,000 or so distinct CDR3 sequences, about two fifths seen once. Points on this clonotype: Its antigen remains unknown.

CDR1 MNHEY and CDR2 SVGAGI come from the germline V gene. V was clipped by 6 bases and J by 5 bases; unmatched bases: 5. CDR3 size: 13 residues. Sample: blood. The chain joins TRBV6-5 to TRBJ1-2; 8 bases align to TRBD1. The receptor's source is a human donor in good health. CDR3 sequence reads: CASREDRVYGYTF. CDR3 coding DNA: TGTGCCAGCAGGGAGGACAGGGTTTATGGCTACACCTTC.